The 18 T cell receptor beta chains below were found in one sample sequenced in a study of prognosis after radiotherapy for stage I lung cancer. Multiplex PCR in two rounds served to amplify TCR beta CDR3 from genomic DNA. It was primers specific to each TRBV and TRBJ gene that first-round PCR used. TCRdb called the multiplex PCR reads again in MiXCR, with one record for every CDR3 protein. The sample shows tens of thousands of distinct CDR3 sequences, about 46% of them seen only once. The input for sequencing was PBMCs, taken before or after stereotactic body radiation therapy (not recorded which). These receptors originate from a donor older than 45 with non-small cell lung cancer.

On this clonotype itself: Its ends do not fully match the called genes, so a read error is possible. J is TRBJ2-3 and V is TRBV7-9, with a weak D call TRBD2 (6 bases). The CDR3 length is 19 residues. CDR1 and CDR2 from the germline V gene are SEHNR and FQNEAQ (reference sequence). Here the CDR3 reads CASSSDRVSRGDFFYDQYF. CDR3 nucleotides: TGTGCCAGCAGCTCCGATCGCGTTTCCCGCGGGGACTTTTTCTACGATCAGTACTTT.

The table lists this clonotype with a few counts. A read error may account for a junction end that differs from germline. This chain links TRBV6-9 with TRBJ2-7; tentative D call: TRBD1 (6 bases). The CDR3 covers 13 residues. Germline CDR1 is MNHGY and CDR2 is SVAAGI. CDR3 residues: CASSYAGVYEKYF. The DNA for the CDR3 is TGTGCAAGCAGTTACGCAGGGGTCTACGAGAAGTACTTC.

In its sample, this clonotype was seen many times. V and J are TRBV20-1 and TRBJ2-5; 8 bases agree with TRBD1. The CDR3 length is 13 residues. J lost 4 bases, V lost 3 bases, and 4 bases had no gene match. Germline CDR1 reads DFQATT; CDR2 reads SNEGSKA (reference sequence). This chain's CDR3 is CSARRTGRETQYF. The CDR3 nucleotides read TGCAGTGCTAGGAGGACAGGGAGAGAGACCCAGTACTTC.

Of note for this clonotype: Given a much more abundant clone one base away, this may be a read error. The V call is TRBV28, the J call TRBJ2-7, with D tentatively TRBD1 (5 bases). The last part of the DNA fits TRBJ2-5 better; the J call may be wrong. CDR1 is MDHEN and CDR2 is SYDVKM in the germline V gene. This CDR3 is 17 amino acids long. The CDR3 DNA sequence: TGTGCCAGCAGTTTAGGTGCATGGGGCAGGTACCAAGGGACCCAGTACTTC. It translates to CASSLGAWGRYQGTQYF.

V and J are TRBV20-1 and TRBJ2-3; 12 nucleotides line up with TRBD2. With 1 base clipped from V and 3 bases from J, the junction kept 8 bases outside the gene matches. This CDR3 is built from 17 residues. Germline-derived CDR1 and CDR2 are DFQATT and SNEGSKA (reference sequence). The CDR3: CSARGSSGRAETDTQYF. In nucleotides, the CDR3 is TGCAGTGCTAGAGGGTCTAGCGGGAGGGCCGAAACAGATACGCAGTATTTT.

The chain couples TRBV7-2 to TRBJ2-1; 9 bases fit TRBD1. The CDR3 sequence is 15 residues long. The V gene end was trimmed by 3 bases and the J gene end by 6 bases; junction bases not matched to a gene: 6. Germline CDR1 SGHTA, CDR2 FQGNSA. The chain's CDR3 is CASSFNRGLSNEQFF. DNA for the CDR3: TGTGCCAGCAGCTTTAACAGGGGGCTGAGCAATGAGCAGTTCTTC.

With regard to this clonotype: This likely traces to a read error, being one base from a far larger clone. The CDR3 reads CASTLAWARELFF. CDR3 bases: TGTGCCAGCACCTTGGCCTGGGCCAGGGAGCTGTTTTTT. This chain uses TRBV6-8 with TRBJ2-2; no firm D call. The V end was cut by 7 bases, the J end by 9 bases, with 15 bases between. The CDR3 is made up of 13 amino acids. Germline-derived CDR1 and CDR2 are MNHGY and SAAAGT.

V gene TRBV6-1 combines with J gene TRBJ2-7; possibly TRBD1 or TRBD2 for D (5 bases each). V gave up 4 bases and J gave up 2 bases, with 15 bases separating them. The CDR3 is made up of 15 amino acids. Germline V gene sequence: CDR1 MNHNS, CDR2 SASEGT. The CDR3, as DNA: TGTGCCAGCAGTGGGGGATGGGACGGTACCTACGAGCAGTACTTC. Protein sequence: CASSGGWDGTYEQYF.

The rearrangement joins TRBV3-1 to TRBJ2-1; 9 bases align to TRBD2. This CDR3 region has 15 residues. V was pared by 0 bases and J by 10 bases, with 7 bases of the junction left unmatched. In germline, CDR1 is LGHDT, CDR2 YNNKEL (reference sequence). This CDR3 is CASSQDSGTSREQFF. The DNA of the CDR3 is TGTGCCAGCAGCCAAGATAGTGGGACTAGCCGGGAGCAGTTCTTC.

Remarks on this clonotype: A much larger clone differs from this one at a single base, so this may be a read error. The J gene is TRBJ2-1, the V gene TRBV10-3; 12 nucleotides line up with TRBD2. This CDR3 has 15 amino acids. After removal of 5 bases from V and 6 bases from J, the junction contained 5 bases not matched to a gene. Germline V gives CDR1 ENHRY, CDR2 SYGVKD. CDR3 amino acids: CAISKTSGRSNEQFF. The CDR3 coding sequence is TGTGCCATCAGTAAAACTAGCGGGAGGTCCAATGAGCAGTTCTTC.

Comments on this clonotype: A far larger clone is just one base off, so this is likely a read error. The chain recombines TRBV2 with TRBJ1-2; D possibly corresponds to TRBD1 (5 bases). The germline V and J ends were trimmed by 7 bases and 4 bases, with 16 bases remaining between them. Germline values: CDR1 SNHLY, CDR2 FYNNEI. The CDR3 length is 14 residues. CDR3 nucleotides: TGTGCCAGCATCGGGGGGTGGGACGCCTATGGCTACACCTTC. This gives the protein CASIGGWDAYGYTF.

The rearrangement joins TRBV28 to TRBJ1-2; 10 nucleotides match TRBD1. J gave up 10 bases and V 2 bases, and 7 bases lay outside the gene matches. CDR3 size: 14 residues. Germline lookup yields CDR1 MDHEN and CDR2 SYDVKM. The CDR3 DNA is TGTGCCAGCAGTTTAGTGGGACAGGGGTGGGACTACACCTTC. This gives the protein CASSLVGQGWDYTF.

Note on this clonotype: Its ends do not fully match the called genes, so a read error is possible. The rearrangement links TRBV7-2 to TRBJ2-1; D remains ambiguous. The CDR3 totals 16 residues. The germline gives CDR1 SGHTA, CDR2 FQGNSA. CDR3 coding DNA: TGTGCCAGCAGCTTAGAGCCCTACAGTCCATACAATGAGAAGTTCTTC. Translated, it gives CASSLEPYSPYNEKFF. Full variable domain (rest looked up from reference TRBV7-2 and TRBJ2-1): GAGVSQSPSNKVTEKGKDVELRCDPISGHTALYWYRQSLGQGLEFLIYFQGNSAPDKSGLPSDRFSAERTGGSVSTLTIQRTQQEDSAVYLCASSLEPYSPYNEKFFGPGTRLTVL.

The chain has TRBV6-1 and TRBJ2-7; 12 nucleotides match TRBD2. Germline trimming cut 6 bases from V and 7 bases from J; bases unmatched to any gene: 7. Germline values: CDR1 MNHNS, CDR2 SASEGT. This CDR3 is built from 14 residues. The CDR3 loop reads CASSRLAGVLEQYF. In DNA, the CDR3 is TGTGCCAGCAGCCGACTAGCGGGGGTACTAGAGCAGTACTTC.

The chain joins TRBV7-2 to TRBJ2-1; maybe TRBD2 (6 bases). V was pared by 4 bases and J by 4 bases, with 20 bases between. The germline V gene has CDR1 SGHTA and CDR2 FQGNSA. CDR3 length equals 17 residues. CDR3 nucleotides: TGTGCCAGCAGCTCCACACCCGGGACTGGTCTGTACAATGAGCAGTTCTTC. Encoded protein: CASSSTPGTGLYNEQFF.

The sample holds many counts of this clonotype. V usage is TRBV9 and J usage is TRBJ1-3, with 8 bases identical to TRBD1. Looked up from germline, CDR1 is SGDLS and CDR2 is YYNGEE. V was clipped by 3 bases and J by 2 bases; unmatched bases: 7. This CDR3 comprises 16 residues. CDR3 loop: CASSAGEDRAGNTIYF. CDR3 in DNA: TGTGCCAGCAGCGCGGGGGAGGACAGGGCTGGAAACACCATATATTTT.

By sample fraction, this clonotype is medium-sized. The rearrangement links TRBV12-3 or TRBV12-4 to TRBJ1-5; perhaps TRBD1 as D (5 bases). V was cut by 7 bases and J by 7 bases, with 14 bases left in between. The CDR3 sequence is 13 residues long. CDR3 loop: CASTLGGGQPQHF. CDR3 DNA: TGTGCCAGCACCCTGGGGGGGGGACAGCCCCAGCATTTT.

The chain combines TRBV7-6 with TRBJ2-1, with D maybe TRBD2 (6 bases). Trimming took 0 bases from V and 7 from J, leaving 7 bases between them. CDR1 SGHVS and CDR2 FNYEAQ come from the germline V gene. CDR3 size: 13 residues. The CDR3 nucleotides are TGTGCCAGCAGCTTAGCAGCGGGTAATGAGCAGTTCTTC. Translated, it gives CASSLAAGNEQFF.